What follows are 31 T cell receptor beta chains derived from one specimen sequenced in a study of T cell responses to AZD1222 COVID-19 vaccine. Using immunoSEQ multiplex PCR, the repertoire was profiled, and TCRdb retains in-frame clones only, with some absent. The top ten clones hold 1.6% of a sample with about 140,000 clones, 85% to 90% of them seen once. The sequences come from peripheral blood, collected on day 0 of AZD1222 vaccination. The receptors shown here come from an adult in good health.

V is TRBV7-8 and J is TRBJ2-3; 14 positions match TRBD2. V dropped 2 bases and J dropped 0; count of bases not matched to a gene: 7. In germline, CDR1 is SGHVS, CDR2 FQNEAQ. The CDR3 runs to 19 residues. The CDR3 bases are TGTGCCAGCAGCTTAAACTTGGGACTAGCGGGGGATAGCACAGATACGCAGTATTTT. It is translated as CASSLNLGLAGDSTDTQYF.

The CDR3: CASSLGTSNQPQHF. The CDR3, as DNA: TGTGCCAGCAGTTTAGGTACCAGCAATCAGCCCCAGCATTTT. This sequence joins TRBV27 and TRBJ1-5; D gene uncertain. V gave up 2 bases and J gave up 1 base, with 6 bases separating them. This CDR3 has 14 amino acids. Germline V lookup: CDR1 MNHEY, CDR2 SMNVEV (reference sequence).

The V call is TRBV11-3, the J call TRBJ2-3; D remains unclear. V lost 0 bases to trimming and J lost 2 bases, with 6 bases between them. The CDR3 is 14 amino acids. Germline lookup yields CDR1 SGHNT and CDR2 YENEEA. For the CDR3, the DNA is TGTGCCAGCAGCTTAGATCGTTACACAGATACGCAGTATTTT. This encodes CASSLDRYTDTQYF. The whole variable domain, filled in from reference TRBV11-3 and TRBJ2-3, reads EAGVVQSPRYKIIEKKQPVAFWCNPISGHNTLYWYLQNLGQGPELLIRYENEEAVDDSQLPKDRFSAERLKGVDSTLKIQPAELGDSAVYLCASSLDRYTDTQYFGPGTRLTVL.

The chain employs TRBV7-8 and TRBJ2-2, with D possibly matching TRBD1 (5 bases). Germline CDR1 reads SGHVS; CDR2 reads FQNEAQ. The CDR3 length is 15 residues. Deletions cut 4 bases from V and 1 base from J, with 10 bases between. In DNA, the CDR3 is TGTGCCAGCAGCTCGAGAAGGGGGAACACCGGGGAGCTGTTTTTT. Translating gives CASSSRRGNTGELFF.

The V and J genes are TRBV19 and TRBJ1-5, with D hard to call. Germline assignment: CDR1 LNHDA and CDR2 SQIVND (reference sequence). V lost 7 bases to trimming and J lost 5 bases, with 15 bases between them. CDR3 length: 14 residues. CDR3 region: CASKRDRGDQPQHF. The DNA for the CDR3 is TGTGCCAGTAAGCGGGATAGAGGAGATCAGCCCCAGCATTTT.

The J gene is TRBJ2-1, the V gene TRBV5-4; TRBD2 matches at 7 bases. This CDR3 contains 16 residues. The trim removed 3 bases at V and 3 bases at J, leaving 9 bases unmatched. Germline CDR1 and CDR2: SGHNT and YYREEE (reference sequence). CDR3 DNA: TGTGCCAGCAGCTCTCGGGGCAGGGACTACTACAATGAGCAGTTCTTC. Translation: CASSSRGRDYYNEQFF.

The gene calls are TRBV11-2 and TRBJ2-7, with a possible D match to TRBD1 (6 bases). The germline V gene encodes CDR1 SGHAT and CDR2 FQNNGV. This CDR3 is 13 amino acids long. V was cut by 3 bases and J by 3 bases, with 9 bases left in between. This CDR3 is CASSFGQHYEQYF. The DNA of the CDR3 is TGTGCCAGCAGCTTTGGACAGCACTACGAGCAGTACTTC.

This clone was found once. The genes are TRBV19 and TRBJ2-1, with 7 nucleotides matching TRBD1. The V gene's germline CDR1 is LNHDA and CDR2 SQIVND (reference sequence). With V trimmed by 0 bases and J by 7 bases, 9 bases remained unmatched. The CDR3 spans 16 residues. The CDR3 DNA reads TGTGCCAGTAGTATAGATAATAGGGGGCACGGAAATGAGCAGTTCTTC. Amino acids: CASSIDNRGHGNEQFF.

The chain links TRBV7-3 to TRBJ2-3; 7 bases match TRBD2. This CDR3 is built from 15 residues. V lost 2 bases to trimming and J lost 6 bases; unmatched junction nucleotides: 8. Per the germline V gene, CDR1 is SGHTA and CDR2 is FQGTGA. CDR3 sequence: CASSLVGLGGDTQYF. CDR3 nucleotides: TGTGCCAGCAGCTTAGTTGGACTAGGAGGTGATACGCAGTATTTT.

As to this clone: Other nucleotide sequences from this sample produce the same CDR3. The chain joins TRBV6-1 to TRBJ1-3; tentatively, D is TRBD1 (6 bases). Germline CDR1 is MNHNS and CDR2 is SASEGT. The CDR3 has 14 amino acids. V was trimmed by 6 bases and J by 1 base, leaving 10 bases between them. The CDR3 DNA reads as TGTGCCAGCAGCACAGGGAGTTCTGGAAACACCATATATTTT. This encodes CASSTGSSGNTIYF.

The chain is built from TRBV6-5 and TRBJ2-7, with D perhaps matching TRBD1 (6 bases). The germline CDR1 and CDR2 sequences are MNHEY and SVGAGI. V was shortened by 10 bases and J by 0 bases, with 19 bases between the two germline ends. The CDR3 has 15 residues. The CDR3 DNA reads TGTGCCACCCAGGGGAAGGCAACCCCCTCCTACGAGCAGTACTTC. It translates to CATQGKATPSYEQYF.

This clone was recorded only once. In DNA form, the CDR3 reads TGTGCCAGCAGCTGGAGCGGCTCTGCGGCGCGAAAAGCTTTCTTT. Protein: CASSWSGSAARKAFF. The V call is TRBV7-9, the J call TRBJ1-1; D gene ambiguous. This CDR3 contains 15 residues. V lost 4 bases and J lost 9, with 21 bases in between. The germline V gene encodes CDR1 SEHNR and CDR2 FQNEAQ (reference sequence).

The chain couples TRBV10-3 to TRBJ2-3, with TRBD1 identical over 9 bases. Looked up from germline, CDR1 is ENHRY and CDR2 is SYGVKD. V was clipped by 10 bases and J by 2 bases; unmatched bases: 10. The CDR3 extends over 15 amino acids. The CDR3 sequence: CASGGQGLDTDTQYF. The CDR3 DNA reads as TGTGCCAGCGGAGGACAGGGGTTAGACACAGATACGCAGTATTTT.

The V and J genes are TRBV6-5 and TRBJ2-2; 8 bases line up with TRBD1. In germline, CDR1 is MNHEY, CDR2 SVGAGI. With 4 bases clipped from V and 5 bases from J, the junction kept 9 bases outside the gene matches. The CDR3 is 16 amino acids. CDR3 DNA sequence: TGTGCCAGCAGTTGGGACAGGCCAACCAGAACCGGGGAGCTGTTTTTT. It specifies CASSWDRPTRTGELFF.

This chain joins TRBV19 and TRBJ2-2; D perhaps matches TRBD2 (6 bases). V was trimmed by 3 bases and J by 0 bases, leaving 8 bases between them. CDR3 length: 15 residues. CDR1 and CDR2 from the germline V gene are LNHDA and SQIVND (reference sequence). The CDR3, as DNA: TGTGCCAGTAGTATCGGGGGAACGAACACCGGGGAGCTGTTTTTT. Translated: CASSIGGTNTGELFF.

This chain joins TRBV2 and TRBJ1-5; TRBD1 aligns across 7 bases. This CDR3 has 17 residues. The junction had 12 bases not matched to a gene; V was cut back by 1 base and J by 6 bases. Germline CDR1 reads SNHLY; CDR2 reads FYNNEI. CDR3 sequence: CASSEGGAQGSGQPQHF. The DNA of the CDR3 is TGTGCCAGCAGTGAAGGTGGGGCACAGGGGAGCGGTCAGCCCCAGCATTTT. The whole variable domain, filled in from reference TRBV2 and TRBJ1-5, reads EPEVTQTPSHQVTQMGQEVILRCVPISNHLYFYWYRQILGQKVEFLVSFYNNEISEKSEIFDDQFSVERPDGSNFTLKIRSTKLEDSAMYFCASSEGGAQGSGQPQHFGDGTRLSIL.

V gene TRBV5-1 combines with J gene TRBJ2-3; 7 nucleotides match TRBD1. V lost 4 bases to trimming and J lost 1 base; unmatched junction nucleotides: 6. Germline V gene sequence: CDR1 SGHRS, CDR2 YFSETQ. The CDR3 extends over 15 amino acids. The CDR3 protein is CASSEGARGTDTQYF. CDR3 bases: TGCGCCAGCAGCGAGGGGGCGCGGGGCACAGATACGCAGTATTTT.

The chain is built from TRBV5-4 and TRBJ1-1, with D possibly TRBD1 on 5 matching bases. The CDR3 extends over 16 amino acids. Deletions cut 0 bases from V and 7 bases from J, with 19 bases between. Germline-derived CDR1 and CDR2 are SGHNT and YYREEE (reference sequence). The CDR3 here is CASSLGGTYPGREAFF. The CDR3 DNA is TGTGCCAGCAGCTTGGGGGGGACCTACCCGGGCCGTGAAGCTTTCTTT.

This clone was counted once. The J gene is TRBJ2-1, the V gene TRBV2; 8 positions agree with TRBD2. The germline V gene encodes CDR1 SNHLY and CDR2 FYNNEI. CDR3 length: 14 amino acids. After removal of 7 bases from V and 4 bases from J, the junction contained 6 bases not matched to a gene. The chain's CDR3 is CASIERGPYNEQFF. Written as DNA, the CDR3 is TGTGCCAGCATCGAGCGGGGGCCGTACAATGAGCAGTTCTTC.

V gene TRBV6-5 combines with J gene TRBJ1-2; 8 positions match TRBD1. Germline V gives CDR1 MNHEY, CDR2 SVGAGI. V lost 6 bases, J lost 2 bases, and 2 bases stayed unmatched. This CDR3 comprises 13 residues. As DNA, the CDR3 is TGTGCCAGCAGGGGACAGGTAAACTATGGCTACACCTTC. As protein: CASRGQVNYGYTF.

V usage is TRBV5-1 and J usage is TRBJ1-5, with unresolved D. Deletions cut 0 bases from V and 0 bases from J, with 22 bases between. The germline V gene has CDR1 SGHRS and CDR2 YFSETQ. CDR3 length: 20 amino acids. CDR3 nucleotide sequence: TGCGCCAGCAGCTTGGTTGACCCGACCTCCCGAGCTCATAGCAATCAGCCCCAGCATTTT. This encodes CASSLVDPTSRAHSNQPQHF. Variable domain in full (rest from reference TRBV5-1 and TRBJ1-5): KAGVTQTPRYLIKTRGQQVTLSCSPISGHRSVSWYQQTPGQGLQFLFEYFSETQRNKGNFPGRFSGRQFSNSRSEMNVSTLELGDSALYLCASSLVDPTSRAHSNQPQHFGDGTRLSIL.

V and J are TRBV7-9 and TRBJ2-4; 9 bases line up with TRBD2. CDR1 and CDR2 (germline): SEHNR, FQNEAQ (reference sequence). Trimming took 2 bases from V and 11 from J; bases not matched to a gene: 22. This CDR3 has 19 amino acids. This chain's CDR3 is CASSLPKELAGSSGGLQYF. CDR3 coding DNA: TGTGCCAGCAGCTTACCGAAGGAGCTAGCGGGATCGTCGGGGGGCCTTCAGTACTTC. Looking up the rest from reference TRBV7-9 and TRBJ2-4 gives the full variable domain: DTGVSQNPRHKITKRGQNVTFRCDPISEHNRLYWYRQTLGQGPEFLTYFQNEAQLEKSRLLSDRFSAERPKGSFSTLEIQRTEQGDSAMYLCASSLPKELAGSSGGLQYFGAGTRLSVL.

The rearrangement links TRBV7-9 to TRBJ1-2; 7 nucleotides align to TRBD1. Trimming took 5 bases from V and 2 from J; bases not matched to a gene: 11. The CDR3 contains 16 residues. In germline, CDR1 is SEHNR, CDR2 FQNEAQ (reference sequence). The CDR3: CASSTDYRGLNYGYTF. The CDR3 nucleotides are TGTGCCAGCAGCACGGATTACAGGGGACTCAACTATGGCTACACCTTC. Variable domain in full (rest from reference TRBV7-9 and TRBJ1-2): DTGVSQNPRHKITKRGQNVTFRCDPISEHNRLYWYRQTLGQGPEFLTYFQNEAQLEKSRLLSDRFSAERPKGSFSTLEIQRTEQGDSAMYLCASSTDYRGLNYGYTFGSGTRLTVV.

J is TRBJ1-5 and V is TRBV15; no firm D call. Trimming stripped 5 bases from V and 6 bases from J, with 8 bases between. This CDR3 is built from 12 residues. Per the germline V gene, CDR1 is LNHNV and CDR2 is YYDKDF (reference sequence). CDR3 sequence (DNA): TGTGCCACCAGCCGCCCAGGTCAGCCCCAGCATTTT. As protein: CATSRPGQPQHF. Drawing the rest from reference TRBV15 and TRBJ1-5, the complete variable domain is DAMVIQNPRYQVTQFGKPVTLSCSQTLNHNVMYWYQQKSSQAPKLLFHYYDKDFNNEADTPDNFQSRRPNTSFCFLDIRSPGLGDTAMYLCATSRPGQPQHFGDGTRLSIL.

Details on this clone: The same CDR3 also results from other DNA sequences found in this sample. V is TRBV9 and J is TRBJ2-1; the D gene is possibly TRBD2 (6 bases). With 2 bases removed from V and 0 bases from J, the gap between germline ends came to 9 bases. The CDR3 is made up of 15 amino acids. Germline CDR1 is SGDLS and CDR2 is YYNGEE. DNA of the CDR3: TGTGCCAGCAGCGTCTCCGGGAGCTCCTACAATGAGCAGTTCTTC. Its protein product is CASSVSGSSYNEQFF.

J is TRBJ1-1 and V is TRBV7-9; D unresolved. CDR1 is SEHNR and CDR2 is FQNEAQ in the germline V gene (reference sequence). Deletions cut 5 bases from V and 5 bases from J, with 18 bases between. This CDR3 is 15 amino acids long. In DNA form, the CDR3 reads TGTGCCAGCAGCCCGGAACCGGGAATAAGGACTGAAGCTTTCTTT. It yields the protein CASSPEPGIRTEAFF.

This chain links TRBV3-1 (or the pseudogene TRBV3-2) with TRBJ1-2; no firm D call. The CDR3 consists of 13 residues. V dropped 0 bases and J dropped 5 bases, with 7 bases sitting between them. Per germline, CDR1 LGHDT and CDR2 YNNKEL (reference sequence). The CDR3 here is CASSQDSVYGYTF. CDR3 sequence (DNA): TGTGCCAGCAGCCAAGATTCAGTTTATGGCTACACCTTC.

CDR3 nucleotide sequence: TGTGCCAGCAGCTCGAGACAGCCCCTGAACACTGAAGCTTTCTTT. Translated, it gives CASSSRQPLNTEAFF. This chain links TRBV7-2 with TRBJ1-1, with D tentatively TRBD1 (5 bases). Deletions cut 4 bases from V and 0 bases from J, with 12 bases between. Germline V lookup: CDR1 SGHTA, CDR2 FQGNSA. This CDR3 has 15 amino acids.

The chain has TRBV5-1 and TRBJ2-7, with 12 bases lining up with TRBD1. Germline assignment: CDR1 SGHRS and CDR2 YFSETQ. The CDR3 runs to 14 residues. V shed 2 bases and J 5 bases; nucleotides not matched to a gene: 2. The CDR3 spells CASSFRDRGHEQYF. In DNA form, the CDR3 reads TGCGCCAGCAGCTTTCGGGACAGGGGGCACGAGCAGTACTTC.

The rearrangement joins TRBV21-1 to TRBJ1-5. TRBV21-1 is noted as a pseudogene. The CDR3 covers 16 residues. The CDR3 reads CASSPRVSGESQPQHF. The CDR3 coding sequence is TGTGCCAGCAGCCCCCGAGTTTCGGGGGAGTCTCAGCCCCAGCATTTT.

This clone was detected only once. The chain links TRBV5-6 to TRBJ1-1; the D is unclear. V lost 4 bases, J lost 1 base, and 11 bases lay in between. CDR1 is SGHDT and CDR2 is YYEEEE in the germline V gene. This CDR3 has 14 residues. For the CDR3, the DNA is TGTGCCAGCAGCACACCGGCGGGGAACACTGAAGCTTTCTTT. Amino acid sequence: CASSTPAGNTEAFF.